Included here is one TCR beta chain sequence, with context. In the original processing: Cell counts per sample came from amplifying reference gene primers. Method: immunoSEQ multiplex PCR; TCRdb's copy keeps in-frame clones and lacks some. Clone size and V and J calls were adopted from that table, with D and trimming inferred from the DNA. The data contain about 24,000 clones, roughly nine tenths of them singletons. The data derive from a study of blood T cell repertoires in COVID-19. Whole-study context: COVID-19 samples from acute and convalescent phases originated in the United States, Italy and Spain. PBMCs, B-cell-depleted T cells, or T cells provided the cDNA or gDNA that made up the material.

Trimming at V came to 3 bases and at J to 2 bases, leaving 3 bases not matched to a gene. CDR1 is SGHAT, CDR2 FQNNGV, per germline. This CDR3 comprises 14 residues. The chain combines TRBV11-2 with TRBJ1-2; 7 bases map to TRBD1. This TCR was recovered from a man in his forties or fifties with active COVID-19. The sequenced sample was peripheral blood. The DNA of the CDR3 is TGTGCCAGCAGCTTCGGGACAGAGAACTATGGCTACACCTTC. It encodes CASSFGTENYGYTF.